This T cell receptor beta chain was sequenced during a study of CD8 T cells in ankylosing spondylitis. Study results and caveats: Ankylosing spondylitis blood appeared to carry a characteristic TCR beta motif of roughly 8 highly homologous variants. In the blood and synovial fluid of reactive arthritis, some motif variants had been previously reported. Reportedly, significant enrichment of disease-linked clones occurred in matched ankylosing spondylitis synovial fluid.

TCRdb re-analysed the 5' RACE reads in MiXCR, keeping a single row per CDR3 protein. The profile shows 700,000 to 850,000 distinct CDR3 sequences, approximately 12% of them singletons. Regarding this clonotype: Its antigen is as yet unknown.

Germline V gene sequence: CDR1 ENHRY, CDR2 SYGVKD. V lost 0 bases and J lost 0, with 8 bases in between. This CDR3 has 15 residues. Source material: blood, either unsorted or a sorted T cell fraction (not recorded which). The chain employs TRBV10-3 and TRBJ1-2, with unresolved D. The sequence came from a male donor with ankylosing spondylitis. The DNA for the CDR3 is TGTGCCATCAGTGAGTCGATGGATCCTAACTATGGCTACACCTTC. Translating it yields CAISESMDPNYGYTF.